This TCR beta chain was found in a study of T cell changes during pregnancy in multiple sclerosis. The data were produced by immunoSEQ multiplex PCR, yet TCRdb's version contains in-frame clones alone and is incomplete. The sample shows around 80,000 clones, around 94% of them seen only once. Here the sequenced sample was peripheral blood, taken in the second trimester of pregnancy. This clonotype was obtained from a female donor in good health, enrolled as a control in a pregnancy study.

The CDR3: CASSLSPGVNTEAFF. The CDR3 region has the DNA TGTGCCAGCAGTTTATCGCCGGGGGTGAACACTGAAGCTTTCTTT. This chain joins TRBV27 and TRBJ1-1; perhaps TRBD1 as D (5 bases). The CDR3 extends over 15 amino acids. The V end was cut by 0 bases, the J end by 0 bases, with 8 bases between. Germline values: CDR1 MNHEY, CDR2 SMNVEV (reference sequence).